Following are 8 T cell receptor beta chains from one sample sequenced in a study of cytomegalovirus exposure and HLA in healthy donors. PCR involved 60 Vbeta and 13 Jbeta primers. Sequenced by immunoSEQ multiplex PCR; TCRdb stores in-frame clones only, minus some. The sample yields 120,000 or so clones, approximately 83% seen once. Material for sequencing was PBMCs. The source is a man in his forties in good health and CMV-seronegative.

The V and J genes are TRBV25-1 and TRBJ2-6; D is uncertain. The V end lost 7 bases, the J end lost 0 bases, and 10 bases lay between the germline ends. This CDR3 has 15 amino acids. Germline lookup yields CDR1 MGHDK and CDR2 SYGVNS. The CDR3 loop reads CASTYSASGANVLTF. The CDR3, as DNA: TGTGCCAGCACCTATAGTGCCTCTGGGGCCAACGTCCTGACTTTC.

V gene TRBV5-1 combines with J gene TRBJ2-5, with D possibly being TRBD1 (6 bases). Per the germline V gene, CDR1 is SGHRS and CDR2 is YFSETQ. There are 17 residues in the CDR3. V was clipped by 3 bases and J by 2 bases, with 20 bases between them. CDR3 nucleotide sequence: TGCGCCAGCAGCTCCTTATCCGGGACAAGCTCACAAGAGACCCAGTACTTC. This sequence encodes CASSSLSGTSSQETQYF.

V usage is TRBV5-4 and J usage is TRBJ1-4; 8 bases line up with TRBD1. J was trimmed by 7 bases and V by 1 base; bases with no gene match: 3. The V gene's germline CDR1 is SGHNT and CDR2 YYREEE (reference sequence). The CDR3 is 14 residues long. CDR3 protein: CASSLQGASEKLFF. CDR3 bases: TGTGCCAGCAGCTTGCAGGGGGCGAGTGAAAAACTGTTTTTT.

The chain is built from TRBV2 and TRBJ1-6; D gene unclear. V was cut by 4 bases and J by 5 bases, with 12 bases left in between. The germline V gene encodes CDR1 SNHLY and CDR2 FYNNEI. The CDR3 has 15 amino acids. The chain's CDR3 is CASSASQLDNSPLHF. CDR3 bases: TGTGCCAGCAGTGCAAGCCAACTAGATAATTCACCCCTCCACTTT.

The chain uses TRBV10-3 and TRBJ2-5, with 7 positions matching TRBD1. V lost 5 bases to trimming and J lost 7 bases; unmatched junction nucleotides: 10. Looked up from germline, CDR1 is ENHRY and CDR2 is SYGVKD. This CDR3 comprises 14 residues. The CDR3 is CAISYGTAWGTQYF. The CDR3 DNA reads TGTGCCATCAGTTACGGGACAGCCTGGGGGACCCAGTACTTC.

J is TRBJ2-2 and V is TRBV4-1; 9 bases are a match to TRBD2. V dropped 4 bases and J dropped 0; count of bases not matched to a gene: 6. The CDR3 is 17 residues long. The germline V gene has CDR1 MGHRA and CDR2 YSYEKL. The CDR3 region is CASSLSGGGANTGELFF. In DNA, the CDR3 is TGCGCCAGCAGCCTTTCGGGCGGGGGGGCGAACACCGGGGAGCTGTTTTTT.

V usage is TRBV30 and J usage is TRBJ1-1, with 7 nucleotides matching TRBD1. Germline CDR1 and CDR2: GTSNPN and SVGIG (reference sequence). Trimming removed 7 bases from V and 0 bases from J; junction bases left unmatched: 5. The CDR3 sequence is 13 residues long. CDR3 sequence (DNA): TGTGCCTCGGACAGGCGCTTGAACACTGAAGCTTTCTTT. This gives the protein CASDRRLNTEAFF.

This chain connects TRBV6-5 to TRBJ2-1; D remains ambiguous. The CDR3 length is 11 residues. The V end lost 6 bases, the J end lost 8 bases, and 8 bases lay between the germline ends. Per germline, CDR1 MNHEY and CDR2 SVGAGI. The CDR3: CASRYRDEQFF. In DNA, the CDR3 is TGTGCCAGCAGATATAGAGATGAGCAGTTCTTC.